This T cell receptor (beta chain) originates from a study of cytomegalovirus exposure and HLA in healthy donors. Findings of the study overall: Reported performance of the classifier showed diagnosis of cytomegalovirus status with high specificity and sensitivity.

A word on this clone: Its target is not known.

13 Jbeta primers and 60 Vbeta primers were used for the PCR. Sequenced by immunoSEQ multiplex PCR; TCRdb stores in-frame clones only, minus some. Found here are 100,000 to 140,000 clones, roughly 76% of them singletons; the top ten hold approximately 2.4%. CDR1 is SNHLY, CDR2 FYNNEI, per germline. This CDR3 has 14 residues. V was clipped by 5 bases and J by 5 bases, with 15 bases between them. The sequenced material came from PBMCs. This TCR derives from a man younger than 35 in good health and CMV-seronegative. The rearrangement uses TRBV2 and TRBJ1-2; a possible D gene is TRBD1 (5 bases). In nucleotides, the CDR3 is TGTGCCAGCAGTCTGGGGGGGGGAGGATATGGCTACACCTTC. Encoded protein: CASSLGGGGYGYTF.